This is a list of T cell receptor beta chains from one sample in a study of shared clonotypes between healthy human individuals. TCRdb's table, derived via immunoSEQ multiplex PCR, lists solely in-frame clones and lacks some. Among 550,000 to 800,000 clones listed, less than 85% were seen once. The sample taken for sequencing was memory CD4+ T cells sorted from blood. The receptors here all came from a woman aged 25 to 45 in good health. CDR3s include the opening cysteine and the closing phenylalanine or tryptophan.

length	V	J	CDR3
14	TRBV27	TRBJ2-7	CASRGRVRDHEQYF
15	TRBV28	TRBJ2-1	CASSSSSFSYNEQFF
15	TRBV18	TRBJ1-3	CASSTGQGEPNTIYF
14	TRBV14	TRBJ2-4	CASSHTGEGNIQYF
14	TRBV5-5	TRBJ2-7	CASSLWPSSYEQYF
13	TRBV28	TRBJ2-7	CASWGGLEYEQYF
12	TRBV11-2	TRBJ2-7	CASSPNPYEQYF
12	TRBV7-9	TRBJ1-1	CASSLDPLGAFF
12	TRBV28	TRBJ1-5	CASRGSNQPQHF
15	TRBV28	TRBJ2-5	CASSLASGSSETQYF
14	TRBV6-1	TRBJ2-5	CASSPSDRAGPQYF
15	TRBV2	TRBJ2-3	CASTFGSGSTDTQYF
15	TRBV5-1	TRBJ2-3	CASRFRGFDTDTQYF
11	TRBV20-1	TRBJ2-3	CSARFGDTQYF
16	TRBV5-4	TRBJ2-7	CASSPGWRGTTYEQYF
15	TRBV5-4	TRBJ2-1	CASSQTSGSGIEQFF
12	TRBV10-1	TRBJ1-2	CASSVQGPGYTF
16	TRBV28	TRBJ2-2	CASSLTGIRHTGELFF
13	TRBV7-9	TRBJ1-1	CASSLSVNTEAFF